This T cell receptor (beta chain) was recovered during a study of blood T cell repertoires in COVID-19. Study details: Sites in the United States, Italy and Spain provided acute and convalescent COVID-19 samples.

Germline CDR1 SSHAT, CDR2 FNYEAQ (reference sequence). The CDR3 has 15 amino acids. Allocation to cohorts depended on clinical history reported by the participants. All recovered Cohort 3 donors got two negative PCRs, got clearance, or saw symptom resolution. Original methodology: Reference gene primer amplification gave nucleated cell count estimates. Sequencing used immunoSEQ multiplex PCR; TCRdb keeps in-frame clones, though not all of them. V and J calls and clone size are those listed in that table; D and trimming were worked out from the DNA. The sample contains about 190,000 clones, approximately 84% of which appear only once. With regard to this clone: One end of the junction fails to match germline, which may point to a read error.

This chain links TRBV7-7 with TRBJ2-2, with 11 nucleotides matching TRBD2. The sequence came from a woman younger than 45 who had recovered from COVID-19. The sample taken for sequencing was PBMCs or T cells enriched from blood (not recorded which). Here the CDR3 reads CASSAKTSGIGELFF. The CDR3 DNA reads TGTGCTAGCAGCGCCAAGACTAGCGGGATTGGGGAGCTGTTTTTT. Variable domain in full (rest from reference TRBV7-7 and TRBJ2-2): GAGVSQSPRYKVTKRGQDVTLRCDPISSHATLYWYQQALGQGPEFLTYFNYEAQPDKSGLPSDRFSAERPEGSISTLTIQRTEQRDSAMYRCASSAKTSGIGELFFGEGSRLTVL.